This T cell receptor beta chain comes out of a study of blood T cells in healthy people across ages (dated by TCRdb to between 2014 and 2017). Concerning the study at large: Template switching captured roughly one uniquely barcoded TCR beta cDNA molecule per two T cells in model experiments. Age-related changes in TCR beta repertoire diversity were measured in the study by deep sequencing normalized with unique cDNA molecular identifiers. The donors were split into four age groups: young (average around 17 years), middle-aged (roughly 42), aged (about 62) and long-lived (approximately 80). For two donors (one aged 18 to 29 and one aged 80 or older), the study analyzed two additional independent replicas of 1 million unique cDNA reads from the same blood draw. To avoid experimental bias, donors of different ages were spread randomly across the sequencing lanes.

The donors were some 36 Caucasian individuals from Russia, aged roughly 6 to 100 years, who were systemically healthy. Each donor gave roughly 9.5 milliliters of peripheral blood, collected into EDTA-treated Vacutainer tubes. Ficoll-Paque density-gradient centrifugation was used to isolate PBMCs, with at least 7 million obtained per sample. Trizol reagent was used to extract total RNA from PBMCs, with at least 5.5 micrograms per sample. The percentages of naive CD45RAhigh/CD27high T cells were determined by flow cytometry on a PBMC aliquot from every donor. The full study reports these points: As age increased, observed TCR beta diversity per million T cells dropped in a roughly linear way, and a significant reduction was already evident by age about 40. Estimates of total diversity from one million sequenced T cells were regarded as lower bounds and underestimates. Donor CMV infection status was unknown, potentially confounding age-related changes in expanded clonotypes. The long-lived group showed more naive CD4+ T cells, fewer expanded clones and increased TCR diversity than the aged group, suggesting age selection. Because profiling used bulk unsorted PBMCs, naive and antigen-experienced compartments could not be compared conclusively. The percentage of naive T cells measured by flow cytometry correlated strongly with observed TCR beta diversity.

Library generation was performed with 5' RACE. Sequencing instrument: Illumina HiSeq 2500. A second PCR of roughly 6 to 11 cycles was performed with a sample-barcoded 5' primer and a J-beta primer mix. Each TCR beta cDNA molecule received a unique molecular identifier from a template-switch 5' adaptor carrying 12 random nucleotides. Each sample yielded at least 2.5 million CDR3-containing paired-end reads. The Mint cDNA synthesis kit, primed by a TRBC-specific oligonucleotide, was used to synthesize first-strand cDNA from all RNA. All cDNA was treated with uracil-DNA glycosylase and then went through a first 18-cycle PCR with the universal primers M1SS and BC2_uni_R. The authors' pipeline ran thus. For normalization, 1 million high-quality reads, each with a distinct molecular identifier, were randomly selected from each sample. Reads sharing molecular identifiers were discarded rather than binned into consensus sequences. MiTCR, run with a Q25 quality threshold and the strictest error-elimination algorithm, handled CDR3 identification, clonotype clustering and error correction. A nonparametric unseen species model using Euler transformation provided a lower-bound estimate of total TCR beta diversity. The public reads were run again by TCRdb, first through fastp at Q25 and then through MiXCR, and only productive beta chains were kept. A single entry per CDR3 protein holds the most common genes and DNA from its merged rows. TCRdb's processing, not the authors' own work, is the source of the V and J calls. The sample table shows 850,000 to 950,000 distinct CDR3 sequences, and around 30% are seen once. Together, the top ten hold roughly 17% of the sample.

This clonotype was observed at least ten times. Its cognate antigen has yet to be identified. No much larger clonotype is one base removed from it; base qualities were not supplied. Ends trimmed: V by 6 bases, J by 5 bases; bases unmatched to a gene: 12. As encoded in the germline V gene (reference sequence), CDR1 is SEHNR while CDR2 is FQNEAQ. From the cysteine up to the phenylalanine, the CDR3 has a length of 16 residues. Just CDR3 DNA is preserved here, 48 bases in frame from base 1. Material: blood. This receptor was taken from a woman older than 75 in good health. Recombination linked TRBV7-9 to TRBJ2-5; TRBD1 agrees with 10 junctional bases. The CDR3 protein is CASSRKTGGNAETQYF. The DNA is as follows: TGTGCCAGCAGTCGTAAGACAGGGGGCAACGCGGAGACCCAGTACTTC.